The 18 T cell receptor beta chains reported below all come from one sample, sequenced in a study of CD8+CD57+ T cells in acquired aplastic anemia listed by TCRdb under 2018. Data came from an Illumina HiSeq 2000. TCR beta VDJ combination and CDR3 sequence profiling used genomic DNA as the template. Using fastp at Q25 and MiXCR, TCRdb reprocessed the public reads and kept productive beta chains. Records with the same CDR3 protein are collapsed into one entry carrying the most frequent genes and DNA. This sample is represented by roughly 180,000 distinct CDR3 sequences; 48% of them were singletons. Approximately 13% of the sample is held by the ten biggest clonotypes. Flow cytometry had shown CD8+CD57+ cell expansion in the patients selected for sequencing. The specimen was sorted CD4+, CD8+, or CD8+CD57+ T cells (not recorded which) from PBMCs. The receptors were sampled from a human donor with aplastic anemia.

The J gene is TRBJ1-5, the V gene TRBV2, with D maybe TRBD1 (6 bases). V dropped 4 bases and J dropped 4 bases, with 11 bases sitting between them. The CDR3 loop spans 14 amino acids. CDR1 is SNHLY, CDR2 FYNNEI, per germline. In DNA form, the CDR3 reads TGTGCCAGCAGTGTCGAACAGGGTAATCAGCCCCAGCATTTT. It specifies CASSVEQGNQPQHF.

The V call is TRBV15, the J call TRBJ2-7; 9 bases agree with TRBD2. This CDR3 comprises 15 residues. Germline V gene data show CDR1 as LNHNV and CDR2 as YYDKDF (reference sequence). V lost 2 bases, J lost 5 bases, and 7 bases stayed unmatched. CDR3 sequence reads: CATSRSLAGSDEQYF. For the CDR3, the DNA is TGTGCCACCAGCAGAAGCCTAGCGGGGTCCGACGAGCAGTACTTC.

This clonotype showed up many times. CDR3 nucleotides: TGTGCCAGCAGCTTAGGGCCCAATCAGCCCCAGCATTTT. Protein product: CASSLGPNQPQHF. The chain combines TRBV7-2 with TRBJ1-5; D ambiguous. The CDR3 loop spans 13 amino acids. V was clipped by 1 base and J by 3 bases, with 4 bases between them. From germline, CDR1 is SGHTA and CDR2 FQGNSA.

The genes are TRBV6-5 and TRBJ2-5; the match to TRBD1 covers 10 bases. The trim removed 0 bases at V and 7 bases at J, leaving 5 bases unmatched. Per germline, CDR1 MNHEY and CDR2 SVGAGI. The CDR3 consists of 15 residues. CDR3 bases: TGTGCCAGCAGTTACTCTGGGACAGGGGAAGGGACCCAGTACTTC. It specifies CASSYSGTGEGTQYF.

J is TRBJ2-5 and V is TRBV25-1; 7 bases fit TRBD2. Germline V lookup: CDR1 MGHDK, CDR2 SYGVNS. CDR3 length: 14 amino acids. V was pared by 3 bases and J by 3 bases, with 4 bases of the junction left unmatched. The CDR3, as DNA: TGTGCCAGCAGTGAGGGGGGAGGGGAAGAGACCCAGTACTTC. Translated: CASSEGGGEETQYF. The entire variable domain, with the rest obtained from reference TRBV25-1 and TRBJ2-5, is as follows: EADIYQTPRYLVIGTGKKITLECSQTMGHDKMYWYQQDPGMELHLIHYSYGVNSTEKGDLSSESTVSRIRTEHFPLTLESARPSHTSQYLCASSEGGGEETQYFGPGTRLLVL.

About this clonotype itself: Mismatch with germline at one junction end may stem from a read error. Written as DNA, the CDR3 is TGTGCCAGCAGCGGCTGGGACAGGGGGCACTACGAGCAGTACTTC. Protein product: CASSGWDRGHYEQYF. The chain combines TRBV15 with TRBJ2-7; 12 bases agree with TRBD1. Germline V gene lookup returns CDR1 LNHNV and CDR2 YYDKDF (reference sequence). The CDR3 consists of 15 residues.

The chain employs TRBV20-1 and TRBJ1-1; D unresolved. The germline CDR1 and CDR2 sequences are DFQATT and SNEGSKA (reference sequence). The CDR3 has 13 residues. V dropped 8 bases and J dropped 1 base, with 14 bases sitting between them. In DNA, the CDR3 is TGCAGTACTACACGGTTGGGGAACACTGAAGCTTTCTTT. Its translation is CSTTRLGNTEAFF.

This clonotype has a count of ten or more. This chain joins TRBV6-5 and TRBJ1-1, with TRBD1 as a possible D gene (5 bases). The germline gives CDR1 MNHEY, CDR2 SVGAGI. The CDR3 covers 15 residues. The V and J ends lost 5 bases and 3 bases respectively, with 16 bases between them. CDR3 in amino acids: CASSHTGGGDTEAFF. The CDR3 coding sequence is TGTGCCAGCAGTCACACAGGTGGAGGGGACACTGAAGCTTTCTTT.

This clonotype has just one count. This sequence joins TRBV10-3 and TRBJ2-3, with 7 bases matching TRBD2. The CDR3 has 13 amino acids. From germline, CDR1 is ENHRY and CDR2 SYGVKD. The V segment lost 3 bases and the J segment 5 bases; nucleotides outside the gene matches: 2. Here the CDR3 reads CAISDRTRDTQYF. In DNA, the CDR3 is TGTGCCATCAGTGACCGGACTAGAGATACGCAGTATTTT.

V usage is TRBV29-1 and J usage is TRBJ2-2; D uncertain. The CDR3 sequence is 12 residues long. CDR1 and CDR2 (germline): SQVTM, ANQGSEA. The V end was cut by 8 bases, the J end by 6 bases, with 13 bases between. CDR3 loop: CSSTHGAGELFF. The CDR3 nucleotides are TGCAGCTCCACCCATGGAGCCGGGGAGCTGTTTTTT.

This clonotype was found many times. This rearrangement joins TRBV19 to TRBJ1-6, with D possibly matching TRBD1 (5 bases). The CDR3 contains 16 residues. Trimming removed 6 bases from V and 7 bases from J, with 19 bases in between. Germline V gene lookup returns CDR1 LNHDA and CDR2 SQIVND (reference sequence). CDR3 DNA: TGTGCCAGTAGAATTCCGTCGGCAGGGAGCAATTCACCCCTCCACTTT. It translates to CASRIPSAGSNSPLHF.

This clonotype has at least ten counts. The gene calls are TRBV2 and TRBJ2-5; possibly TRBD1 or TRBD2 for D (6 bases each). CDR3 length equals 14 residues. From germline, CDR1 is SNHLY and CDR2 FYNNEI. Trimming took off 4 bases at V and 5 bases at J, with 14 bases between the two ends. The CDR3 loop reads CASSVLGGRETQYF. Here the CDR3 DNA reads TGTGCCAGCAGTGTTCTGGGGGGCAGGGAGACCCAGTACTTC.

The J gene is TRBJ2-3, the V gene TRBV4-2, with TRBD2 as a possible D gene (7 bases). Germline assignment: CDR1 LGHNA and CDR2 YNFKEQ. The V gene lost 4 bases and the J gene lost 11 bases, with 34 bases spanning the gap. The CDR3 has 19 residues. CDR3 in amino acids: CASSPLDRGGSSQKNEQYF. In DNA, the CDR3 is TGTGCCAGCAGCCCCCTTGATAGGGGGGGCTCAAGTCAGAAAAATGAGCAGTATTTT.

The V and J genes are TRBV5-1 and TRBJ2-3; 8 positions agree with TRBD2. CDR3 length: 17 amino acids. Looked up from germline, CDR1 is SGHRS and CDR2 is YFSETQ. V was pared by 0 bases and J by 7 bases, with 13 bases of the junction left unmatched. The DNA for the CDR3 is TGCGCCAGCAGCTTGGCGTATCTAGGCGGGGGGCTGAATACGCAGTATTTT. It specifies CASSLAYLGGGLNTQYF.

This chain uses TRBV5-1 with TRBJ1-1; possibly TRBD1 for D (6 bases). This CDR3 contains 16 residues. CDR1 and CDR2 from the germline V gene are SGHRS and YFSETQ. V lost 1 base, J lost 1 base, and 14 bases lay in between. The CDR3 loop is CASSLTSGVGNTEAFF. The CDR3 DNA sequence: TGCGCCAGCAGCTTGACGTCAGGGGTGGGGAACACTGAAGCTTTCTTT.

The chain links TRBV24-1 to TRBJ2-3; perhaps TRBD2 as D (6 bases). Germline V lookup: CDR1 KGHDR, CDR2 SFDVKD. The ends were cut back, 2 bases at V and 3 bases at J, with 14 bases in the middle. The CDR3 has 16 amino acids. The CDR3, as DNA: TGTGCCACCAGTGATTCCGTCGGGGGTAAAACAGATACGCAGTATTTT. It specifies CATSDSVGGKTDTQYF.

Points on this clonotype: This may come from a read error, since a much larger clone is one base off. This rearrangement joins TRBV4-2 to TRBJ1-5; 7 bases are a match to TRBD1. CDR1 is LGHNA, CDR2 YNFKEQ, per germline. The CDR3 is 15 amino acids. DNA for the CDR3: TGTACCAGCAGCCAGGAGACAGGGACGGATCAGCCCCAGCATTTT. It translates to CTSSQETGTDQPQHF.

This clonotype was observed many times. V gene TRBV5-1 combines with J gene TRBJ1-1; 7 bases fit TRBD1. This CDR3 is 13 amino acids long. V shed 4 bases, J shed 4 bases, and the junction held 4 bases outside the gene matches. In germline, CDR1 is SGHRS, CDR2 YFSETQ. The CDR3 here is CASSRSGGTEAFF. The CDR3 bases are TGCGCCAGCAGCCGATCAGGGGGCACTGAAGCTTTCTTT.